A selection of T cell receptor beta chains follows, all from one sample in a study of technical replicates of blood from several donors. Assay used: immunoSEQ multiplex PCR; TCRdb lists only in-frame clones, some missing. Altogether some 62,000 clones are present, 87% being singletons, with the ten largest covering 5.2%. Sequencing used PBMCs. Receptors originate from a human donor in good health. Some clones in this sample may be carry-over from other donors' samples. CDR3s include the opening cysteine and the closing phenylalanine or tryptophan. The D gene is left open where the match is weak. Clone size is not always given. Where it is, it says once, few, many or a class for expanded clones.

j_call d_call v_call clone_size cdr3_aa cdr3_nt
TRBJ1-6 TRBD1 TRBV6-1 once CASMEGARGSPLHF TGTGCCAGCATGGAGGGGGCCCGGGGTTCACCCCTCCACTTT
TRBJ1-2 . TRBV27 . CASSLSVAGVDGYTF TGTGCCAGCAGTTTATCGGTCGCAGGGGTTGATGGCTACACCTTC
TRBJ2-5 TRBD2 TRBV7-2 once CASSLGLGGGFGETQYF TGTGCCAGCAGCTTGGGGCTGGGGGGAGGGTTCGGGGAGACCCAGTACTTC
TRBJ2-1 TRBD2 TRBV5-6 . CASSELAGVGIEQFF TGTGCCAGCAGCGAACTAGCGGGGGTTGGAATTGAGCAGTTCTTC
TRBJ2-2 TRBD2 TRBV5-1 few CASREARTSGSTGELFF TGCGCCAGCCGGGAGGCTAGGACTAGCGGGAGTACCGGGGAGCTGTTTTTT
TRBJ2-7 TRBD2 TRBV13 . CASSLGPVLLAGTTYEQYF TGTGCCAGCAGCTTAGGCCCGGTTTTACTAGCGGGTACTACCTACGAGCAGTACTTC
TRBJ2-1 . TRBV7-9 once CASSSYSQGHEQFF TGTGCCAGCAGCTCTTACTCACAGGGCCATGAGCAGTTCTTC
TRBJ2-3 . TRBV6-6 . CASSYRDTTDTQYF TGTGCCAGCAGTTACCGGGACACCACAGATACGCAGTATTTT
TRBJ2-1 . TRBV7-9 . CASSLQRDNEQFF TGTGCCAGCAGCTTGCAGCGGGACAATGAGCAGTTCTTC
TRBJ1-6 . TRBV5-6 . CASSLMGGADNSPLHF TGTGCCAGCAGCTTAATGGGGGGAGCCGACAATTCACCCCTCCACTTT
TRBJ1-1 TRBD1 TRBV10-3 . CAISESRDRAPLF TGTGCCATCAGTGAGTCCCGGGACAGGGCGCCTTTGTTT
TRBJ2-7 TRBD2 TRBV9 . CASSVLAELGYEQYF TGTGCCAGCAGCGTCCTAGCGGAGCTCGGGTACGAGCAGTACTTC
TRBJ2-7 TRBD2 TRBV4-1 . CASSQGYGGAFEQYF TGCGCCAGCAGCCAAGGTTACGGGGGGGCCTTCGAGCAGTACTTC
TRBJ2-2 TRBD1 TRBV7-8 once CASSLGQGGTGELFF TGTGCCAGCAGCTTAGGACAGGGGGGCACCGGGGAGCTGTTTTTT
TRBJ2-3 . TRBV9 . CASSVASDTQYF TGTGCCAGCAGCGTCGCGTCAGATACGCAGTATTTT
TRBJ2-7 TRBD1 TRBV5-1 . CASSATGAHSYEQYF TGCGCCAGCAGCGCCACAGGGGCCCACTCCTACGAGCAGTACTTC
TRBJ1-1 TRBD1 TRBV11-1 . CASSFDRETEAFF TGTGCCAGCAGCTTTGACAGGGAGACTGAAGCTTTCTTT
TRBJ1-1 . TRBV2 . CASSWFFGVNTEAFF TGTGCCAGCAGCTGGTTTTTCGGGGTGAACACTGAAGCTTTCTTT